The rows below give T cell receptor beta chains drawn from one sample of a study of T cell responses to AZD1222 COVID-19 vaccine. The repertoire was sequenced with immunoSEQ multiplex PCR; TCRdb's copy has only in-frame clones and lacks some. The sample contains some 150,000 clones, about 92% of which appear only once. The sequenced sample was peripheral blood, obtained on day 0 of AZD1222 vaccination. Every receptor here comes from an adult in good health. The CDR3 runs from the conserved cysteine through the conserved F or W. A D gene is named only where the DNA matches it firmly. Clone size is not always given. Where it is, it says once, few, many or a class for expanded clones.

J gene: TRBJ1-4; clone size: .; V gene: TRBV30; D gene: .; CDR3 DNA: TGTGCCTGGAGTGTTTGGAGCCAATTCAACGAAAAACTGTTTTTT; CDR3 protein: CAWSVWSQFNEKLFF
J gene: TRBJ1-2; clone size: .; V gene: TRBV6-5; D gene: .; CDR3 DNA: TGTGCCAGCAGCTCCGGTCCCTATGGCTACACCTTC; CDR3 protein: CASSSGPYGYTF
J gene: TRBJ2-1; clone size: .; V gene: TRBV7-7; D gene: .; CDR3 DNA: TGTGCCAGCAGCTTAGGCCCGGGAGAGTCCTACAATGAGCAGTTCTTC; CDR3 protein: CASSLGPGESYNEQFF
J gene: TRBJ1-5; clone size: .; V gene: TRBV19; D gene: .; CDR3 DNA: TGTGCCAGTAGTACCAGACAGAACAATCAGCCCCAGCATTTT; CDR3 protein: CASSTRQNNQPQHF
J gene: TRBJ2-4; clone size: .; V gene: TRBV25-1; D gene: .; CDR3 DNA: TGTGCCAGCAGTGCCAAAACCCGGGGGTTTATGTACTTC; CDR3 protein: CASSAKTRGFMYF
J gene: TRBJ2-3; clone size: .; V gene: TRBV9; D gene: .; CDR3 DNA: TGTGCCAGCAGCGTAGGAGGGTTGGCTAGCACAGATACGCAGTATTTT; CDR3 protein: CASSVGGLASTDTQYF
J gene: TRBJ2-3; clone size: .; V gene: TRBV27; D gene: .; CDR3 DNA: TGTGCCAGCAGTTTACCCGCCGGAGATACGCAGTATTTT; CDR3 protein: CASSLPAGDTQYF
J gene: TRBJ1-1; clone size: .; V gene: TRBV7-9; D gene: .; CDR3 DNA: TGTGCCAGCAGCCCCCAGAACACTGAAGCTTTCTTT; CDR3 protein: CASSPQNTEAFF
J gene: TRBJ1-5; clone size: .; V gene: TRBV5-5; D gene: .; CDR3 DNA: TGTGCCAGCAGCGCCGGACCCACTGGAGATCAGCCCCAGCATTTT; CDR3 protein: CASSAGPTGDQPQHF
J gene: TRBJ2-7; clone size: .; V gene: TRBV7-6; D gene: .; CDR3 DNA: TGTGCCAGCAGCTTAGATACAGGTTCTTGGGAGCAGTACTTC; CDR3 protein: CASSLDTGSWEQYF
J gene: TRBJ2-5; clone size: .; V gene: TRBV15; D gene: .; CDR3 DNA: TGTGCCACCAGCAGAGATAAATCGGAGACCCAGTACTTC; CDR3 protein: CATSRDKSETQYF
J gene: TRBJ2-7; clone size: .; V gene: TRBV7-9; D gene: .; CDR3 DNA: TGTGCCAGCAGCCTCGGGACCACCTACGAGCAGTACTTC; CDR3 protein: CASSLGTTYEQYF
J gene: TRBJ2-7; clone size: .; V gene: TRBV21-1; D gene: .; CDR3 DNA: TGTGCCAGCAGGGGCTACGAGCAGTACTTC; CDR3 protein: CASRGYEQYF
J gene: TRBJ1-2; clone size: .; V gene: TRBV18; D gene: .; CDR3 DNA: TGTGCCAGCTCACTGTCGGAGAACTATGGCTACACCTTC; CDR3 protein: CASSLSENYGYTF
J gene: TRBJ1-6; clone size: once; V gene: TRBV6-1; D gene: .; CDR3 DNA: TGTGCCAGCAGTGAGGGACCATATAATTCACCCCTCCACTTT; CDR3 protein: CASSEGPYNSPLHF
J gene: TRBJ1-2; clone size: .; V gene: TRBV5-4; D gene: .; CDR3 DNA: TGTGCCAGCAGCTTGGAAGGCATCAGGCATACGATCTATGGCTACACCTTC; CDR3 protein: CASSLEGIRHTIYGYTF
J gene: TRBJ1-3; clone size: .; V gene: TRBV28; D gene: .; CDR3 DNA: TGTGCCAGCAGTTTCGGGGGTGTTGCTGGAAACACCATATATTTT; CDR3 protein: CASSFGGVAGNTIYF
J gene: TRBJ1-4; clone size: .; V gene: TRBV3-1/TRBV3-2; D gene: .; CDR3 DNA: TGTGCCAGCAGCCCCCGCGGGACCCCAAATGAAAAACTGTTTTTT; CDR3 protein: CASSPRGTPNEKLFF
J gene: TRBJ2-7; clone size: .; V gene: TRBV2; D gene: TRBD1; CDR3 DNA: TGTGCCAGCAGTGAGGTCAGGGGGCACGAGCAGTACTTC; CDR3 protein: CASSEVRGHEQYF
J gene: TRBJ1-1; clone size: .; V gene: TRBV2; D gene: .; CDR3 DNA: TGTGCCAGCAGTTTTACAGGGACTGAAGCTTTCTTT; CDR3 protein: CASSFTGTEAFF
J gene: TRBJ2-2; clone size: few; V gene: TRBV4-1; D gene: TRBD1; CDR3 DNA: TGCGCCAGCAGCCAAGAGACAGGGGTCACCGGGGAGCTGTTTTTT; CDR3 protein: CASSQETGVTGELFF
J gene: TRBJ2-1; clone size: .; V gene: TRBV3-1/TRBV3-2; D gene: .; CDR3 DNA: TGTGCCAGCAGTACCGGTATCGGGAGCTCGTGGGAGCAGTTCTTC; CDR3 protein: CASSTGIGSSWEQFF
J gene: TRBJ2-5; clone size: .; V gene: TRBV7-8; D gene: TRBD2; CDR3 DNA: TGTGCCAGCAGGGTAGCGGGAGAAGAGACCCAGTACTTC; CDR3 protein: CASRVAGEETQYF
J gene: TRBJ2-3; clone size: .; V gene: TRBV27; D gene: TRBD1; CDR3 DNA: TGTGCCAGTTCAGGACAGGGGGCAGGAGATACGCAGTATTTT; CDR3 protein: CASSGQGAGDTQYF
J gene: TRBJ1-6; clone size: .; V gene: TRBV10-3; D gene: .; CDR3 DNA: TGTGCCACGAACAGGGAAGGTGCCTATAATTCACCCCTCCACTTT; CDR3 protein: CATNREGAYNSPLHF
J gene: TRBJ1-2; clone size: .; V gene: TRBV5-1; D gene: .; CDR3 DNA: TGCGCCAGCAGCTTGGAGTCTGAGGAGGTCGACTATGGCTACACCTTC; CDR3 protein: CASSLESEEVDYGYTF
J gene: TRBJ2-1; clone size: .; V gene: TRBV5-1; D gene: .; CDR3 DNA: TGCGCCAGCAGCCTGGGCGGGATCTCCTACAATGAGCAGTTCTTC; CDR3 protein: CASSLGGISYNEQFF
J gene: TRBJ2-1; clone size: .; V gene: TRBV18; D gene: TRBD1; CDR3 DNA: TGTGCCAGCTCACCGACGACAGGGGCCTCGAGCTCCTACAATGAGCAGTTCTTC; CDR3 protein: CASSPTTGASSSYNEQFF
J gene: TRBJ2-5; clone size: .; V gene: TRBV27; D gene: .; CDR3 DNA: TGTGCCAGCAGAGGCAGATACACGAGCGGAGAGACCCAGTACTTC; CDR3 protein: CASRGRYTSGETQYF
J gene: TRBJ2-3; clone size: .; V gene: TRBV5-1; D gene: TRBD2; CDR3 DNA: TGCGCCAGCAGCTCGCAGCCTGGACTAGCGGGAGCAACAGATACGCAGTATTTT; CDR3 protein: CASSSQPGLAGATDTQYF
J gene: TRBJ1-4; clone size: .; V gene: TRBV6-1; D gene: .; CDR3 DNA: TGTGCCAGCAGTGAAGCAGGTCGGGGCATACGGCAGGGGAGGGAAAAACTGTTTTTT; CDR3 protein: CASSEAGRGIRQGREKLFF
J gene: TRBJ1-1; clone size: .; V gene: TRBV12-5; D gene: TRBD1; CDR3 DNA: TGTGCTAGTGGATTTCTGACAGGGCCTGAAGCTTTCTTT; CDR3 protein: CASGFLTGPEAFF
J gene: TRBJ2-7; clone size: .; V gene: TRBV14; D gene: TRBD2; CDR3 DNA: TGTGCCAGCAGCCCGGACACTAGCGGGAGGGACGAGCAGTACTTC; CDR3 protein: CASSPDTSGRDEQYF
J gene: TRBJ2-7; clone size: .; V gene: TRBV12-3/TRBV12-4; D gene: .; CDR3 DNA: TGTGCCAGCAGTTGGGTCCGGGTGGGGGAGCAGTACTTC; CDR3 protein: CASSWVRVGEQYF
J gene: TRBJ1-1; clone size: .; V gene: TRBV6-5; D gene: .; CDR3 DNA: TGTGCCAGCAGCCCCAGGGGCGGTTACACTGAAGCTTTCTTT; CDR3 protein: CASSPRGGYTEAFF
J gene: TRBJ2-5; clone size: .; V gene: TRBV30; D gene: .; CDR3 DNA: TGTGCCTGGAGTGAGGACCCTAGGGTTGAGACCCAGTACTTC; CDR3 protein: CAWSEDPRVETQYF
J gene: TRBJ1-1; clone size: once; V gene: TRBV7-9; D gene: .; CDR3 DNA: TGTGCCAGCAGCCAAATCAGGGAAGCTTTCTTT; CDR3 protein: CASSQIREAFF
J gene: TRBJ2-1; clone size: .; V gene: TRBV11-2; D gene: TRBD1; CDR3 DNA: TGTGCCAGCATCGAAGGGGGCGCGCGCAATGAGCAGTTCTTC; CDR3 protein: CASIEGGARNEQFF
J gene: TRBJ1-1; clone size: .; V gene: TRBV7-9; D gene: .; CDR3 DNA: TGTGCCAGCAGCTCCGGACAGACCACTGAAGCTTTCTTT; CDR3 protein: CASSSGQTTEAFF
J gene: TRBJ2-2; clone size: .; V gene: TRBV3-1/TRBV3-2; D gene: .; CDR3 DNA: TGTGCCAGCAGCCAAGCCCTCACTTCCCCCGGGGAGCTGTTTTTT; CDR3 protein: CASSQALTSPGELFF
J gene: TRBJ1-1; clone size: .; V gene: TRBV7-2; D gene: TRBD1; CDR3 DNA: TGTGCCAGCAGCTTAGCGCCGCAGGGGGCTGCGGTGAACACTGAAGCTTTCTTT; CDR3 protein: CASSLAPQGAAVNTEAFF
J gene: TRBJ2-5; clone size: .; V gene: TRBV21-1; D gene: .; CDR3 DNA: TGTGCCAGCAGCAAAGTGAGATTAACCGGGACAGGGGCCGCTAGCGGGAAAGAGACCCAGTACTTC; CDR3 protein: CASSKVRLTGTGAASGKETQYF
J gene: TRBJ1-1; clone size: .; V gene: TRBV29-1; D gene: .; CDR3 DNA: TGCAGCGTTGAAGATCCGGGCACTGAAGCTTTCTTT; CDR3 protein: CSVEDPGTEAFF
J gene: TRBJ1-1; clone size: .; V gene: TRBV29-1; D gene: TRBD1; CDR3 DNA: TGCAGCGTTGGGAGGACAGGGGTAAACACTGAAGCTTTCTTT; CDR3 protein: CSVGRTGVNTEAFF
J gene: TRBJ1-1; clone size: .; V gene: TRBV27; D gene: .; CDR3 DNA: TGTGCCAGCAGTTCCGCTAGGGCATCAAGGCTTTTCTTT; CDR3 protein: CASSSARASRLFF
J gene: TRBJ2-7; clone size: .; V gene: TRBV20-1; D gene: TRBD1; CDR3 DNA: TGCAGTGCTAGTGGGCAGGGGGCCTCCTACGAGCAGTACTTC; CDR3 protein: CSASGQGASYEQYF
J gene: TRBJ2-7; clone size: .; V gene: TRBV7-8; D gene: .; CDR3 DNA: TGTGCCAGCAGCTTCACCCCCGGGACCCTCTGGGACGAGCAGTACTTC; CDR3 protein: CASSFTPGTLWDEQYF
J gene: TRBJ2-7; clone size: .; V gene: TRBV27; D gene: .; CDR3 DNA: TGTGCCAGCAGTATGGATACAGGGCCCGAGCAGTACTTC; CDR3 protein: CASSMDTGPEQYF
J gene: TRBJ2-2; clone size: .; V gene: TRBV5-1; D gene: TRBD1; CDR3 DNA: TGCGCCAGCAGCGGACTGGGACAGTACACCGGGGAGCTGTTTTTT; CDR3 protein: CASSGLGQYTGELFF
J gene: TRBJ1-1; clone size: .; V gene: TRBV30; D gene: .; CDR3 DNA: TGTGCCTGGAGTGGAGGGGGATACGGGGCGAACACTGAAGCTTTCTTT; CDR3 protein: CAWSGGGYGANTEAFF
J gene: TRBJ1-1; clone size: .; V gene: TRBV6-5; D gene: TRBD1; CDR3 DNA: TGTGCCAGCAGTTACAACAGGGGGTTTATGAACACTGAAGCTTTCTTT; CDR3 protein: CASSYNRGFMNTEAFF
J gene: TRBJ2-7; clone size: .; V gene: TRBV5-4; D gene: .; CDR3 DNA: TGTGCCAGCAGCTGGCTGAACTACGAGCAGTACTTC; CDR3 protein: CASSWLNYEQYF
J gene: TRBJ2-7; clone size: .; V gene: TRBV11-3; D gene: TRBD2; CDR3 DNA: TGTAGCGGGAGTTACGAGCAGTACTTC; CDR3 protein: CSGSYEQYF